Listed below are T cell receptor beta chains from one sample, sequenced in a study of blood T cell repertoires in COVID-19. Clones were sequenced by immunoSEQ multiplex PCR, and TCRdb holds only the in-frame ones, with some missing. The sample includes approximately 250,000 clones, 88% seen only once; the top ten take roughly a tenth. The sequenced sample consisted of peripheral blood. The receptors stem from a woman aged 70 to 79 with COVID-19, enrolled during active disease. Both conserved end residues are part of each CDR3. A D gene is named only where the DNA matches it firmly. Clone sizes are given selectively: once, few, many, or a class where the clone is expanded.

V gene,D gene,J gene,clone size,CDR3 DNA,CDR3 protein
TRBV29-1,TRBD2,TRBJ2-5,-,TGCAGCGTTGTTCGTCTAGCGGGAGGAGAGACCCAGTACTTC,CSVVRLAGGETQYF
TRBV24-1,TRBD1,TRBJ1-4,few,TGTGCCATCCAGACAGGGGGAAGGGAAAAACTGTTTTTT,CAIQTGGREKLFF
TRBV27,-,TRBJ1-1,many,TGTGCCAGCATTGGGGGACATTTGCGTGAAGCTTTCTTT,CASIGGHLREAFF
TRBV7-9,-,TRBJ1-1,-,TGTGCCAGCAGTGACTCCAACACTGAAGCTTTCTTT,CASSDSNTEAFF
TRBV18,TRBD1,TRBJ2-7,-,TGTGCCAGCTCGCCCCGACAGGGAGTATGGGAGCAGTACTTC,CASSPRQGVWEQYF
TRBV30,-,TRBJ1-5,-,TGTGCCTGGAGTGTACCAGGTAGATATAGCAATCAGCCCCAGCATTTT,CAWSVPGRYSNQPQHF
TRBV7-6,TRBD1,TRBJ2-2,-,TGTGCCAGCAGCTTAGTGGGCAGGGGGAGCGGGGAGCTGTTTTTT,CASSLVGRGSGELFF
TRBV19,-,TRBJ1-3,-,TGTGCCAGTAGTATGATTGGGACACCCTCTGGAAACACCATATATTTT,CASSMIGTPSGNTIYF
TRBV6-2/TRBV6-3,-,TRBJ1-2,few,TGTGCCAGCAGCGACATGAACTATGGCTACACCTTC,CASSDMNYGYTF
TRBV23-1,-,TRBJ1-2,-,TGCGCCAGCAGTCGGCAGGCTAACTATGGCTACACCTTC,CASSRQANYGYTF
TRBV18,-,TRBJ2-7,few,TGTGCCAGCTCACCCCTAAACTACGAGCAGTACTTC,CASSPLNYEQYF
TRBV5-1,TRBD1,TRBJ1-2,once,TGCGCCAGCAGCCAAGGGACAGAAGTCTATGGCTACACCTTC,CASSQGTEVYGYTF
TRBV11-2,TRBD2,TRBJ2-4,-,TGTGCCAGCAGCTCTCACGGTCCGGGAGGGCTAGCCAAAAACATTCAGTACTTC,CASSSHGPGGLAKNIQYF
TRBV7-2,-,TRBJ1-1,-,TGTGCCAGCAGCTTAGCGGGCGGGGGGCGCGGGATGAACACTGAAGCTTTCTTT,CASSLAGGGRGMNTEAFF
TRBV7-2,TRBD1,TRBJ1-1,-,TGTGCCAGCAGCTTAGCGTCCGGGACAGGGGGGACTGAAGCTTTCTTT,CASSLASGTGGTEAFF
TRBV6-2/TRBV6-3,-,TRBJ2-1,-,TGTGCCAGCAGTTACTCGCCCAGTGTGGTATACAATGAGCAGTTCTTC,CASSYSPSVVYNEQFF
TRBV10-3,-,TRBJ1-5,-,TGTGCCATCAGAAGTTCCGGGGTTGGAAATCAGCCCCAGCATTTT,CAIRSSGVGNQPQHF
TRBV5-1,-,TRBJ2-6,once,TGCGCCAGCAGCGCAGGGGCCGCTGGGGCCAACGTCCTGACTTTC,CASSAGAAGANVLTF
TRBV5-1,TRBD2,TRBJ2-2,once,TGCGCCAGCGGACGGGACTACCTAAACACCGGGGAGCTGTTTTTT,CASGRDYLNTGELFF
TRBV19,-,TRBJ1-5,few,TGTGCCAGTAGTATAGAGGGAGGGGTTCAGCCCCAGCATTTT,CASSIEGGVQPQHF
TRBV28,-,TRBJ1-1,many,TGTGCCAGCAGTTTCTACACTGAAGCTTTCTTT,CASSFYTEAFF
TRBV5-1,-,TRBJ2-3,once,TGCGCCAGCAGCTTGGAAATCGGAGCGGCTAGCACAGATACGCAGTATTTT,CASSLEIGAASTDTQYF